This TCR beta chain was recorded in a study of cytomegalovirus exposure and HLA in healthy donors. Study results and caveats: Earlier results showed most TCR beta V segments being productive about 87% or about 30% of the time. The Asian-associated ancestry cluster reportedly had fewer N-insertions than the roughly 670-donor mean in a later analysis.

Both 60 Vbeta primers and 13 Jbeta primers went into the PCR. Profiling relied on immunoSEQ multiplex PCR, and the TCRdb table lists in-frame clones only, not all of them. This repertoire includes around 42,000 clones. Comment on this clone: Its antigen is unidentified.

The CDR3 runs to 12 residues. V was pared by 3 bases and J by 2 bases, with 0 bases of the junction left unmatched. Germline V gene lookup returns CDR1 SQVTM and CDR2 ANQGSEA. The TCR originated in a man aged 25 to 45 in good health and CMV-seronegative. Input material: PBMCs. This chain connects TRBV29-1 to TRBJ2-7, with 8 bases that match TRBD1. The CDR3 sequence: CSVDRGPYEQYF. As DNA, the CDR3 is TGCAGCGTTGACAGGGGGCCCTACGAGCAGTACTTC.